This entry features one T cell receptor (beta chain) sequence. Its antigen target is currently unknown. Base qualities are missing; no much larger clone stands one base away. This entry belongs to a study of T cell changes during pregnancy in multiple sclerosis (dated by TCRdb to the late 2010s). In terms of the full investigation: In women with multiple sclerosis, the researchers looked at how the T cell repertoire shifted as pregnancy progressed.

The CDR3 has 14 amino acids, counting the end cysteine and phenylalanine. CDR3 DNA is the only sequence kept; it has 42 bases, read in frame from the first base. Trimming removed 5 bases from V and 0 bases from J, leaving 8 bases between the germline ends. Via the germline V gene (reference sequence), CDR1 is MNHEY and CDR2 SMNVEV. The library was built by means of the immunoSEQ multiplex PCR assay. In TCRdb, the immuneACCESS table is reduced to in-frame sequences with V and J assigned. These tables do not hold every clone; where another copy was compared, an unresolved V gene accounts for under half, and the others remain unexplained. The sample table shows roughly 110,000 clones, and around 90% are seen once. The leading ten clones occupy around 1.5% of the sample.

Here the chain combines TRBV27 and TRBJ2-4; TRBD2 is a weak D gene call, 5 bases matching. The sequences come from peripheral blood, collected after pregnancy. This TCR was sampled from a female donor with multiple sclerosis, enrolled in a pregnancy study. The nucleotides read TGTGCCAGCAGTCCCGGGGTAGCCAAAAACATTCAGTACTTC. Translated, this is CASSPGVAKNIQYF.